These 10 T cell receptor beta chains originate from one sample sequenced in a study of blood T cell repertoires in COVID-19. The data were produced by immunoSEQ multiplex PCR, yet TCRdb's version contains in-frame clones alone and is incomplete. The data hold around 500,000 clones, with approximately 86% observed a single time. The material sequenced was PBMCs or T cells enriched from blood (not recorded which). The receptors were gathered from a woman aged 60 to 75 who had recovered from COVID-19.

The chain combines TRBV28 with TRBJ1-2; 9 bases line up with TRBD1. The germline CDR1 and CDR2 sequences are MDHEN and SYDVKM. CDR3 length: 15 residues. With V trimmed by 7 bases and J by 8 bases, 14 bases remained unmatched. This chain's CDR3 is CASIPGDGTGPGYTF. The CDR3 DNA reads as TGTGCCAGCATACCCGGGGATGGGACAGGGCCCGGCTACACCTTC.

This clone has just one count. The CDR3 DNA follows: TGTGCCAGCAGCTTAGTGACCGGGAGCGCTAACTATGGCTACACCTTC. Encoded protein: CASSLVTGSANYGYTF. The chain links TRBV11-2 to TRBJ1-2; D is uncertain. The germline V gene has CDR1 SGHAT and CDR2 FQNNGV. The CDR3 consists of 16 residues. V was trimmed by 1 base and J by 0 bases, leaving 12 bases between them.

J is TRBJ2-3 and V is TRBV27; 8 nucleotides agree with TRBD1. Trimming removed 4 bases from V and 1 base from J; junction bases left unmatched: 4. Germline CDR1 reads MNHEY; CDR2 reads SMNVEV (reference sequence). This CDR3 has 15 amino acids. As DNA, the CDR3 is TGTGCCAGCAGTTCTTTGACAGGGGGCACAGATACGCAGTATTTT. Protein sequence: CASSSLTGGTDTQYF.

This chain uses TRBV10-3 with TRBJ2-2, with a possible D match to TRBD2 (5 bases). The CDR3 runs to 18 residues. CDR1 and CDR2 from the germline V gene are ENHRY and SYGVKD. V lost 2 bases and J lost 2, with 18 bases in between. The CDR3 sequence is CAISEGGVVSINTGELFF. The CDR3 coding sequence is TGTGCCATCAGTGAGGGAGGTGTGGTCAGCATAAACACCGGGGAGCTGTTTTTT.

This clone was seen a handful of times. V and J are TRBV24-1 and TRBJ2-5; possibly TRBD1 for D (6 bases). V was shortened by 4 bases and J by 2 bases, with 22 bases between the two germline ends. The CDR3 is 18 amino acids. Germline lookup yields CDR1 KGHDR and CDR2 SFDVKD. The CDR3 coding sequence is TGTGCCACCAGTGACTCCCGAGGCCAGGGGTCGGGGCAAGAGACCCAGTACTTC. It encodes CATSDSRGQGSGQETQYF.

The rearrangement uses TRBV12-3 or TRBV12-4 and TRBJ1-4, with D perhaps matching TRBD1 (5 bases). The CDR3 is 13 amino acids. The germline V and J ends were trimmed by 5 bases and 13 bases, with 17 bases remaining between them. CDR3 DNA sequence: TGTGCCAGCAGTGGGGACGGAGGGTTTCGACTGTTTTTT. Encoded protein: CASSGDGGFRLFF.

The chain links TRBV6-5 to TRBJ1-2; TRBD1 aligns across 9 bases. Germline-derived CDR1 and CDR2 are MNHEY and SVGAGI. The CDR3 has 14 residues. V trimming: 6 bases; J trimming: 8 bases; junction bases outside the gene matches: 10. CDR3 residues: CASSVPGQGGGYTF. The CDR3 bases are TGTGCCAGCAGCGTCCCGGGACAGGGAGGCGGCTACACCTTC.

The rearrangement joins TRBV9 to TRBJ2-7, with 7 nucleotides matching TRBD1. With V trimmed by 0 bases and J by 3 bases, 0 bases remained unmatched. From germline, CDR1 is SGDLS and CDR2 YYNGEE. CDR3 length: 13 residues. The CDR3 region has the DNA TGTGCCAGCAGCGTAGGGGACAGCTACGAGCAGTACTTC. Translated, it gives CASSVGDSYEQYF.

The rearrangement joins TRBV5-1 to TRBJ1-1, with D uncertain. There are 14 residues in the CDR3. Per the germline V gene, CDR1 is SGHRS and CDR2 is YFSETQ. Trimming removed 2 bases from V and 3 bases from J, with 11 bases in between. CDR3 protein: CASSLNQVDTEAFF. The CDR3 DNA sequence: TGCGCCAGCAGCTTAAACCAGGTGGACACTGAAGCTTTCTTT.

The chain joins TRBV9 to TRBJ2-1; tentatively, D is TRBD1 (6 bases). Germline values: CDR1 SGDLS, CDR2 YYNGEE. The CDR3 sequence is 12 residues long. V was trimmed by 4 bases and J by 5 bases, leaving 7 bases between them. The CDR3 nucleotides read TGTGCCAGCAGCAAGGGGGACAATGAGCAGTTCTTC. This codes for CASSKGDNEQFF.